This T cell receptor (beta chain) was obtained from a study of CD8 T cells in Susac syndrome. At the level of the study: Patients with Susac syndrome were, at the time of blood collection, therapy-naive, maintained on corticosteroids, or maintained on intravenous immunoglobulin alone. Study-wide results and caveats: It was acknowledged in the study that its TCR sequencing and HLA analysis involved a relatively small number of individuals.

Points on this clonotype: Its antigen is as yet unknown.

There are 15 residues in the CDR3. Germline CDR1 is SGHAT and CDR2 is FQDESV (reference sequence). V trimming: 5 bases; J trimming: 0 bases; junction bases outside the gene matches: 4. With random hexamers, reverse transcription was performed on roughly 0.5 to 1 ug of RNA. TCRdb recomputed calls from the immunoSEQ multiplex PCR reads with MiXCR, one row per CDR3 protein. The sample yields about 120,000 distinct CDR3 sequences, about 93% seen once. Sequenced: CD8+ T cells from PBMCs. This chain uses TRBV11-1 with TRBJ2-1, with TRBD1 matching over 7 bases. This clonotype originated in a human donor with Susac syndrome. The CDR3 coding sequence is TGTGCCAGCAGCCCCCGGGACAGCTCCTACAATGAGCAGTTCTTC. Its translation is CASSPRDSSYNEQFF.